This passage covers 27 T cell receptor beta chains from one sample sequenced in a study of blood T cell repertoires in COVID-19. Profiled with immunoSEQ multiplex PCR; TCRdb holds only in-frame clones, not every one. The sample consists of some 180,000 clones, about 88% of them appearing once. Sequencing was done on a sample of peripheral blood. Receptors were obtained from a man in his fifties who had recovered from COVID-19.

The chain couples TRBV12-5 to TRBJ1-4; tentatively, D is TRBD1 (5 bases). Germline assignment: CDR1 LGHNT and CDR2 FRNRAP. V was shortened by 0 bases and J by 7 bases, with 15 bases between the two germline ends. The CDR3 has 16 amino acids. CDR3 residues: CASGLVGGRVGEKLFF. CDR3 sequence (DNA): TGTGCTAGTGGTTTGGTGGGGGGTAGGGTCGGTGAAAAACTGTTTTTT.

This sequence joins TRBV5-6 and TRBJ1-2, with a weak D call TRBD1 (5 bases). The CDR3 runs 14 residues. V was trimmed by 4 bases and J by 2 bases, leaving 12 bases between them. Per the germline V gene, CDR1 is SGHDT and CDR2 is YYEEEE. CDR3 in amino acids: CASSRGRGNYGYTF. The CDR3 DNA reads TGTGCCAGCAGCAGGGGCCGGGGGAACTATGGCTACACCTTC.

This clone occurred once. The chain is built from TRBV18 and TRBJ2-5; a possible D gene is TRBD2 (5 bases). The CDR3 sequence is 14 residues long. The germline V and J ends were trimmed by 2 bases and 1 base, with 8 bases remaining between them. Germline CDR1 reads KGHSH; CDR2 reads LQKENI. CDR3 residues: CASSPTGSQETQYF. CDR3 DNA sequence: TGTGCCAGCTCACCAACGGGGAGCCAAGAGACCCAGTACTTC.

The rearrangement uses TRBV27 and TRBJ2-3; TRBD2 agrees at 7 bases. The CDR3 is 14 residues long. V lost 3 bases and J lost 4; bases outside the gene matches: 4. Germline CDR1 is MNHEY and CDR2 is SMNVEV (reference sequence). CDR3 residues: CASSFRRGADTQYF. CDR3 in DNA: TGTGCCAGCAGTTTCCGCCGGGGGGCAGATACGCAGTATTTT.

The chain recombines TRBV4-3 with TRBJ2-2; D is perhaps TRBD2 (6 bases). The CDR3 is 17 amino acids. CDR1 is LGHNA, CDR2 YSLEER, per germline. V was shortened by 0 bases and J by 4 bases, with 15 bases between the two germline ends. CDR3 amino acids: CASSQEIWDSGTGELFF. The CDR3 bases are TGCGCCAGCAGCCAAGAGATCTGGGACTCCGGCACCGGGGAGCTGTTTTTT.

The chain is built from TRBV28 and TRBJ2-7; 7 bases are a match to TRBD2. There are 14 residues in the CDR3. The V gene end was trimmed by 2 bases and the J gene end by 6 bases; junction bases not matched to a gene: 7. Germline values: CDR1 MDHEN, CDR2 SYDVKM. The CDR3 nucleotides are TGTGCCAGCAGTTTAGTGGGGGGGACTGGCGAGCAGTACTTC. Translation: CASSLVGGTGEQYF.

This chain connects TRBV21-1 to TRBJ2-7; the table names TRBD2, a call not compared with the DNA. TRBV21-1 is a known pseudogene. The length of the CDR3 is 19 residues. CDR3 sequence (DNA): TGTGCCAGCAGCAAAGAGGGCGGACCGCGGGGGGGAAGTATCTACGAGCAGTACTTC. Translating it yields CASSKEGGPRGGSIYEQYF.

The rearrangement links TRBV6-2 or TRBV6-3 to TRBJ2-7; TRBD1 matches 9 bases. The germline CDR1 and CDR2 sequences are MNHEY and SVGEGT. V shed 0 bases, J shed 3 bases, and the junction held 3 bases outside the gene matches. CDR3 size: 15 residues. In nucleotides, the CDR3 is TGTGCCAGCAGTTACTCGGGGACAGGGAGCTACGAGCAGTACTTC. Its translation is CASSYSGTGSYEQYF.

The V and J genes are TRBV18 and TRBJ2-5; TRBD1 matches at 7 bases. Per germline, CDR1 KGHSH and CDR2 LQKENI. This CDR3 has 15 amino acids. The V gene end was trimmed by 4 bases and the J gene end by 5 bases; junction bases not matched to a gene: 10. CDR3 sequence: CASSRRDSASETQYF. The DNA for the CDR3 is TGTGCCAGCTCACGACGGGACAGCGCCTCCGAGACCCAGTACTTC.

This clone was picked up one time. V and J are TRBV6-5 and TRBJ2-7, with TRBD1 as a possible D gene (5 bases). This CDR3 spans 12 amino acids. The germline CDR1 and CDR2 sequences are MNHEY and SVGAGI. Trimming took 6 bases from V and 5 from J, leaving 11 bases between them. CDR3 sequence: CASRRVDNEQYF. CDR3 sequence (DNA): TGTGCCAGCAGACGCGTGGACAACGAGCAGTACTTC.

CDR3 region: CASSVGGDRVYEQYF. The CDR3 DNA is TGTGCCAGCAGCGTAGGAGGGGACAGGGTCTACGAGCAGTACTTC. The chain has TRBV9 and TRBJ2-7; 9 nucleotides agree with TRBD1. The CDR3 spans 15 residues. After removal of 0 bases from V and 3 bases from J, the junction contained 4 bases not matched to a gene. From germline, CDR1 is SGDLS and CDR2 YYNGEE.

This chain joins TRBV10-3 and TRBJ2-3, with 12 nucleotides matching TRBD2. Germline assignment: CDR1 ENHRY and CDR2 SYGVKD. This CDR3 has 18 residues. J lost 3 bases, V lost 7 bases, and 14 bases had no gene match. The CDR3 nucleotides read TGTGCCATCACCCTTCTAGCGGGAGGGATCATCGGTACAGATACGCAGTATTTT. It is translated as CAITLLAGGIIGTDTQYF.

CDR3 residues: CASSIDRLAGARFSYNEQFF. CDR3 bases: TGTGCCAGTAGTATAGATCGACTAGCGGGGGCCAGATTCTCCTACAATGAGCAGTTCTTC. The V and J genes are TRBV19 and TRBJ2-1, with TRBD2 identical over 12 bases. Germline CDR1 and CDR2: LNHDA and SQIVND (reference sequence). Trimming cost V 0 bases and J 0 bases; bases outside gene matches: 9. The CDR3 is made up of 20 amino acids.

CDR3 sequence reads: CASSTPKGSNEKLFF. CDR3 nucleotide sequence: TGTGCCAGTAGTACCCCAAAGGGGTCTAATGAAAAACTGTTTTTT. The chain has TRBV19 and TRBJ1-4; TRBD1 might be the D (5 bases). The CDR3 has 15 residues. V lost 4 bases, J lost 3 bases, and 12 bases lay in between. Germline CDR1 and CDR2: LNHDA and SQIVND (reference sequence).

This clone showed up just once. CDR3 DNA sequence: TGTGCCTGGAGAAACGACAGGGTGGCAGGAGGGGGATCTAGTGACGAGCAGTACTTC. Amino acids: CAWRNDRVAGGGSSDEQYF. The chain joins TRBV30 to TRBJ2-7, with D perhaps matching TRBD1 (7 bases). Germline lookup yields CDR1 GTSNPN and CDR2 SVGIG (reference sequence). The CDR3 is made up of 19 amino acids. Trimming shortened V by 3 bases and J by 5 bases, and 32 bases separated the two germline ends.

The chain couples TRBV19 to TRBJ2-1; 9 bases align to TRBD2. The CDR3 sequence is 14 residues long. The V gene end was trimmed by 0 bases and the J gene end by 10 bases; junction bases not matched to a gene: 4. Germline CDR1 LNHDA, CDR2 SQIVND (reference sequence). The CDR3 reads CASSIDYSGGEQFF. The CDR3 region has the DNA TGTGCCAGTAGTATAGATTATAGCGGGGGCGAGCAGTTCTTC.

The chain combines TRBV6-2 or TRBV6-3 with TRBJ2-1; TRBD2 agrees at 8 bases. The CDR3 loop spans 16 amino acids. Per germline, CDR1 MNHEY and CDR2 SVGEGT. V was clipped by 5 bases and J by 3 bases; unmatched bases: 9. In DNA form, the CDR3 reads TGTGCCAGCAGTCTGGATCAGCGGGGGAGCTACAATGAGCAGTTCTTC. Translated, it gives CASSLDQRGSYNEQFF.

This clone was seen just once. The chain links TRBV23-1 to TRBJ2-3, with 10 bases aligning to TRBD2. TRBV23-1 is reported as an ORF; its role is uncertain. V shed 4 bases and J 0 bases; nucleotides not matched to a gene: 16. The CDR3 is 20 amino acids. The CDR3 is CASSRTSGYETATSTDTQYF. CDR3 sequence (DNA): TGCGCCAGCAGTCGGACTAGCGGATACGAGACTGCTACTAGCACAGATACGCAGTATTTT.

This chain links TRBV2 with TRBJ2-7; tentatively, D is TRBD1 (5 bases). The CDR3 spans 12 residues. V lost 2 bases to trimming and J lost 4 bases, with 6 bases between them. CDR1 and CDR2 from the germline V gene are SNHLY and FYNNEI. CDR3 amino acids: CASSEKGYEQYF. Here the CDR3 DNA reads TGTGCCAGCAGTGAAAAGGGGTACGAGCAGTACTTC.

The chain joins TRBV30 to TRBJ2-3; 11 bases line up with TRBD2. Germline-derived CDR1 and CDR2 are GTSNPN and SVGIG (reference sequence). With 2 bases clipped from V and 3 bases from J, the junction kept 1 base outside the gene matches. This CDR3 has 14 amino acids. The CDR3 sequence: CAWSIAGGTDTQYF. CDR3 DNA sequence: TGTGCCTGGAGTATAGCGGGGGGGACAGATACGCAGTATTTT.

The chain recombines TRBV4-2 with TRBJ2-4; perhaps TRBD1 as D (5 bases). V was clipped by 0 bases and J by 1 base, with 10 bases between them. CDR3 length: 16 residues. Germline V gene lookup returns CDR1 LGHNA and CDR2 YNFKEQ. CDR3: CASSQEQDAAKNIQYF. CDR3 nucleotides: TGTGCCAGCAGCCAAGAACAGGACGCGGCCAAAAACATTCAGTACTTC.

The chain has TRBV9 and TRBJ2-3; 12 positions match TRBD1. The germline V gene encodes CDR1 SGDLS and CDR2 YYNGEE. The CDR3 has 14 residues. Germline trimming cut 3 bases from V and 7 bases from J; bases unmatched to any gene: 3. The CDR3 loop is CASSGGTGGHTQYF. The DNA of the CDR3 is TGTGCCAGCAGCGGCGGGACAGGGGGCCATACGCAGTATTTT.

This clone was observed a single time. The V and J genes are TRBV27 and TRBJ1-2; D not certain. This CDR3 comprises 12 residues. Germline V CDR1 and CDR2: MNHEY, SMNVEV (reference sequence). Trimming removed 2 bases from V and 3 bases from J, with 4 bases in between. The CDR3 spells CASSLGDYGYTF. The CDR3 DNA reads as TGTGCCAGCAGTTTAGGAGACTATGGCTACACCTTC.

The chain links TRBV5-4 to TRBJ2-5, with 9 nucleotides matching TRBD1. Germline CDR1 is SGHNT and CDR2 is YYREEE (reference sequence). V shed 4 bases, J shed 5 bases, and the junction held 6 bases outside the gene matches. This CDR3 is built from 14 residues. CDR3 region: CASSAGQGTETQYF. In nucleotides, the CDR3 is TGTGCCAGCAGCGCGGGACAGGGTACGGAGACCCAGTACTTC.

The V and J genes are TRBV25-1 and TRBJ2-7; 8 nucleotides line up with TRBD1. The CDR3 sequence is 16 residues long. Per germline, CDR1 MGHDK and CDR2 SYGVNS. Trimming at V came to 3 bases and at J to 5 bases, leaving 12 bases not matched to a gene. CDR3 region: CASSDRGQGRTNEQYF. Here the CDR3 DNA reads TGTGCCAGCAGTGACCGTGGACAGGGTAGAACAAACGAGCAGTACTTC.

The V and J genes are TRBV6-5 and TRBJ1-1; D might be TRBD1 (6 bases). The CDR3 consists of 14 residues. CDR1 MNHEY and CDR2 SVGAGI come from the germline V gene. The ends were cut back, 6 bases at V and 8 bases at J, with 19 bases in the middle. The CDR3 spells CASSLTGLQGEAFF. The CDR3 DNA reads TGTGCCAGCAGCTTGACGGGATTACAGGGAGAAGCTTTCTTT.

V usage is TRBV11-1 and J usage is TRBJ2-7; D might be TRBD2 (6 bases). Germline V CDR1 and CDR2: SGHAT, FQDESV (reference sequence). The CDR3 consists of 15 residues. V gave up 8 bases and J gave up 4 bases, with 21 bases separating them. The CDR3 reads CASGPLATATYEQYF. For the CDR3, the DNA is TGTGCCAGCGGGCCTCTAGCGACCGCCACATACGAGCAGTACTTC.